Each of the 18 T cell receptor beta chains below was sequenced from the same sample in a study of shared clonotypes between healthy human individuals. Measured with immunoSEQ multiplex PCR; TCRdb has only the in-frame clones, and not every one. The sample has approximately 1,000,000 clones, 70% to 80% seen once. The material sequenced was memory CD4+ T cells from PBMCs. Subset reported: CD45RA-negative fraction. The receptors derive from a man between 18 and 35 years old in good health. Some clones in this sample may be carry-over from other donors' samples.

The chain combines TRBV18 with TRBJ2-5; 12 nucleotides match TRBD2. Germline CDR1 and CDR2: KGHSH and LQKENI. V dropped 3 bases and J dropped 4; count of bases not matched to a gene: 3. The CDR3 is made up of 15 amino acids. The CDR3 coding sequence is TGTGCCAGCTCACCTGGACTAGCGGGGACAGAGACCCAGTACTTC. It yields the protein CASSPGLAGTETQYF.

This chain connects TRBV7-9 to TRBJ1-1, with a possible D match to TRBD1 (5 bases). The CDR3 runs 15 residues. V shed 3 bases and J shed 4 bases, with 15 bases lying between them. CDR1 and CDR2 from the germline V gene are SEHNR and FQNEAQ (reference sequence). The CDR3 sequence is CASSFLSGIRTEAFF. The CDR3, as DNA: TGTGCCAGCAGCTTTTTATCAGGGATTCGCACTGAAGCTTTCTTT.

This sequence joins TRBV11-2 and TRBJ2-7, with TRBD2 matching over 8 bases. The CDR3 has 16 amino acids. V lost 5 bases to trimming and J lost 2 bases; unmatched junction nucleotides: 11. CDR1 is SGHAT, CDR2 FQNNGV, per germline. The DNA for the CDR3 is TGTGCCAGCAGCCCCTATTCCGGGACTAGTACCTACGAGCAGTACTTC. The encoded protein is CASSPYSGTSTYEQYF.

V and J are TRBV5-1 and TRBJ2-3; 12 bases agree with TRBD2. CDR1 is SGHRS, CDR2 YFSETQ, per germline. J gave up 1 base and V 4 bases, and 10 bases lay outside the gene matches. The CDR3 covers 18 residues. The DNA of the CDR3 is TGCGCCAGCAGCCACTACCGGACTAGCGGGATGGGCACAGATACGCAGTATTTT. Its protein is CASSHYRTSGMGTDTQYF.

J is TRBJ2-4 and V is TRBV28; D may be TRBD1 (6 bases). Germline V gives CDR1 MDHEN, CDR2 SYDVKM. The V end was cut by 7 bases, the J end by 1 base, with 14 bases between. CDR3 size: 15 residues. This CDR3 reads CASTVGGAAKNIQYF. The CDR3 DNA follows: TGTGCCAGCACCGTTGGGGGCGCGGCCAAAAACATTCAGTACTTC. The entire variable domain, with the rest obtained from reference TRBV28 and TRBJ2-4, is as follows: DVKVTQSSRYLVKRTGEKVFLECVQDMDHENMFWYRQDPGLGLRLIYFSYDVKMKEKGDIPEGYSVSREKKERFSLILESASTNQTSMYLCASTVGGAAKNIQYFGAGTRLSVL.

The chain joins TRBV28 to TRBJ1-5; 7 bases match TRBD1. The CDR3 extends over 15 amino acids. Trimming at V came to 3 bases and at J to 5 bases, leaving 7 bases not matched to a gene. Germline V gives CDR1 MDHEN, CDR2 SYDVKM. CDR3: CASSLLGGGDQPQHF. The CDR3 bases are TGTGCCAGCAGTTTGTTAGGGGGCGGGGATCAGCCCCAGCATTTT.

This rearrangement joins TRBV5-6 to TRBJ1-4; 7 nucleotides match TRBD1. The CDR3 totals 14 residues. Germline CDR1 reads SGHDT; CDR2 reads YYEEEE. V dropped 4 bases and J dropped 5; count of bases not matched to a gene: 5. CDR3 sequence (DNA): TGTGCCAGCAGCAGGGGGACAGTGAATGAAAAACTGTTTTTT. This codes for CASSRGTVNEKLFF.

This sequence joins TRBV18 and TRBJ2-7, with D possibly matching TRBD2 (5 bases). The CDR3 totals 14 residues. V was pared by 5 bases and J by 4 bases, with 15 bases between. From germline, CDR1 is KGHSH and CDR2 LQKENI. CDR3: CASSKDAGGYEQYF. Here the CDR3 DNA reads TGTGCCAGCTCAAAGGATGCGGGTGGGTACGAGCAGTACTTC.

This clone has just a few counts. CDR3 nucleotide sequence: TGCGCCAGCAGCCAACCTCTAGGACTATACAATGAGCAGTTCTTC. Residues: CASSQPLGLYNEQFF. The chain recombines TRBV4-1 with TRBJ2-1; the D gene is possibly TRBD2 (6 bases). The CDR3 runs to 15 residues. V dropped 2 bases and J dropped 4 bases, with 12 bases sitting between them. Germline V CDR1 and CDR2: MGHRA, YSYEKL.

The V gene is TRBV5-1, the J gene TRBJ2-7, with 8 bases matching TRBD2. The V gene end was trimmed by 0 bases and the J gene end by 6 bases; junction bases not matched to a gene: 8. From germline, CDR1 is SGHRS and CDR2 YFSETQ. There are 15 residues in the CDR3. CDR3 loop: CASSLAPAGAGEQYF. CDR3 in DNA: TGCGCCAGCAGCTTGGCTCCAGCGGGGGCCGGCGAGCAGTACTTC.

Here the CDR3 DNA reads TGTGCCAGCAGCTACAGGCAGCTGGGGACTGAAGCTTTCTTT. It encodes CASSYRQLGTEAFF. The V gene is TRBV6-5, the J gene TRBJ1-1; possible D gene TRBD1, 5 bases. The length of the CDR3 is 14 residues. CDR1 is MNHEY, CDR2 SVGAGI, per germline. V lost 6 bases and J 5 bases, leaving 16 bases between the germline ends.

The V call is TRBV5-1, the J call TRBJ2-7, with D hard to call. The CDR3 contains 14 residues. Germline CDR1 and CDR2: SGHRS and YFSETQ. Trimming shortened V by 7 bases and J by 0 bases, and 14 bases separated the two germline ends. The CDR3 DNA is TGCGCCAGCCACCCCGGCGGTACCTCCTACGAGCAGTACTTC. Encoded protein: CASHPGGTSYEQYF.

The gene calls are TRBV11-2 and TRBJ1-5; no clear D gene. The CDR3 is 13 amino acids. The germline V and J ends were trimmed by 1 base and 7 bases, with 8 bases remaining between them. Per germline, CDR1 SGHAT and CDR2 FQNNGV. The CDR3, as DNA: TGTGCCAGCAGCTTAGGGGTTTGGCAGCCCCAGCATTTT. Protein sequence: CASSLGVWQPQHF.

The rearrangement uses TRBV6-6 and TRBJ2-7; D is undetermined. CDR1 and CDR2 (germline): MNHNY, SVGAGI (reference sequence). V was clipped by 3 bases and J by 1 base, with 7 bases between them. The CDR3 covers 13 residues. The CDR3 here is CASSYLGSYEQYF. For the CDR3, the DNA is TGTGCCAGCAGTTATCTGGGTTCCTACGAGCAGTACTTC.

V is TRBV7-9 and J is TRBJ1-4, with unresolved D. V was cut by 2 bases and J by 2 bases, with 9 bases left in between. This CDR3 is 15 amino acids long. From germline, CDR1 is SEHNR and CDR2 FQNEAQ (reference sequence). The CDR3 DNA follows: TGTGCCAGCAGCTTAAGCGCGGGGACTAATGAAAAACTGTTTTTT. Its translation is CASSLSAGTNEKLFF. Complete variable domain (other parts from reference TRBV7-9 and TRBJ1-4): DTGVSQNPRHKITKRGQNVTFRCDPISEHNRLYWYRQTLGQGPEFLTYFQNEAQLEKSRLLSDRFSAERPKGSFSTLEIQRTEQGDSAMYLCASSLSAGTNEKLFFGSGTQLSVL.

V gene TRBV29-1 combines with J gene TRBJ2-2, with no clear D. This CDR3 region has 13 residues. V lost 6 bases, J lost 7 bases, and 15 bases lay in between. Per germline, CDR1 SQVTM and CDR2 ANQGSEA. The CDR3 nucleotides read TGCAGCGTCTCTGGATGGGTTGGCGGGGAGCTGTTTTTT. This translates into CSVSGWVGGELFF.

The rearrangement uses TRBV13 and TRBJ2-5, with 9 bases matching TRBD1. Germline V gene data show CDR1 as PRHDT and CDR2 as FYEKMQ (reference sequence). CDR3 length: 16 amino acids. J was trimmed by 5 bases and V by 5 bases; bases with no gene match: 12. For the CDR3, the DNA is TGTGCCAGCAGCCTGTACACAGGGGGCGCTGAGGAGACCCAGTACTTC. Protein: CASSLYTGGAEETQYF. Full variable domain (missing parts from reference TRBV13 and TRBJ2-5): AAGVIQSPRHLIKEKRETATLKCYPIPRHDTVYWYQQGPGQDPQFLISFYEKMQSDKGSIPDRFSAQQFSDYHSELNMSSLELGDSALYFCASSLYTGGAEETQYFGPGTRLLVL.

The chain carries TRBV6-1 and TRBJ2-7; D perhaps matches TRBD1 (6 bases). There are 12 residues in the CDR3. Trimming removed 8 bases at V and 2 bases at J, with 10 bases between. Germline V CDR1 and CDR2: MNHNS, SASEGT. The CDR3 nucleotides are TGTGCCAGCCGGACAGAAGCCTACGAGCAGTACTTC. This codes for CASRTEAYEQYF.